Listed below are T cell receptor beta chains from one sample, sequenced in a study of low-dose radiotherapy and immunotherapy resistance in tumors. TCRdb analysed the reads with MiXCR anew, one entry per CDR3 protein. This sample carries fewer than 95,000 distinct CDR3 sequences, 8% to 10% of them seen once, and the ten largest clones take roughly 1%. Sequencing used PBMCs, obtained before treatment. The source is a male donor with prostate cancer. Both conserved end residues are part of each CDR3. D genes are given only for firm matches. Clone size reads once, few, many, or a class if the clone is expanded.

CDR3aa: CSVEARASEQYF; CDR3nt: TGCAGCGTTGAAGCGAGGGCGTCAGAGCAGTACTTC; d_gene: .; v_gene: TRBV29-1; j_gene: TRBJ2-7; abundance: many
CDR3aa: CASSLSGGLGSPLHF; CDR3nt: TGTGCCAGCAGCTTAAGCGGCGGCCTTGGTTCACCCCTCCACTTT; d_gene: .; v_gene: TRBV9; j_gene: TRBJ1-6; abundance: many
CDR3aa: CASSLDQGREQFF; CDR3nt: TGTGCCAGCAGCTTAGACCAGGGGCGGGAGCAGTTCTTC; d_gene: .; v_gene: TRBV7-9; j_gene: TRBJ2-1; abundance: many
CDR3aa: CASGRDRVPGELFF; CDR3nt: TGTGCCAGCGGCCGGGACAGGGTACCTGGGGAGCTGTTTTTT; d_gene: TRBD1; v_gene: TRBV6-2/TRBV6-3; j_gene: TRBJ2-2; abundance: many
CDR3aa: CASSVSGDGELFF; CDR3nt: TGTGCCAGCAGCGTGTCAGGGGACGGGGAGCTGTTTTTT; d_gene: .; v_gene: TRBV9; j_gene: TRBJ2-2; abundance: many
CDR3aa: CASSPLGTSGSYEQYF; CDR3nt: TGTGCCAGCAGCCCACTCGGGACTAGCGGGAGTTACGAGCAGTACTTC; d_gene: TRBD2; v_gene: TRBV7-9; j_gene: TRBJ2-7; abundance: many
CDR3aa: CASSPRKRRGCTDTQYF; CDR3nt: TGCGCCAGCAGTCCCCGGAAGCGCAGGGGTTGCACAGATACGCAGTATTTT; d_gene: .; v_gene: TRBV23-1; j_gene: TRBJ2-3; abundance: medium-sized
CDR3aa: CACLTGYSNQPQHF; CDR3nt: TGTGCCTGCCTTACGGGGTATAGCAATCAGCCCCAGCATTTT; d_gene: .; v_gene: TRBV30; j_gene: TRBJ1-5; abundance: many
CDR3aa: CASSPDYSNQPQHF; CDR3nt: TGTGCCAGCAGTCCAGATTATAGCAATCAGCCCCAGCATTTT; d_gene: .; v_gene: TRBV6-6; j_gene: TRBJ1-5; abundance: many
CDR3aa: CASSLGTGGDNEQFF; CDR3nt: TGTGCCAGCAGCTTAGGAACGGGAGGAGACAATGAGCAGTTCTTC; d_gene: TRBD2; v_gene: TRBV7-7; j_gene: TRBJ2-1; abundance: many
CDR3aa: CASSFAMDGANVLTF; CDR3nt: TGTGCCAGCAGTTTCGCCATGGATGGGGCCAACGTCCTGACTTTC; d_gene: .; v_gene: TRBV27; j_gene: TRBJ2-6; abundance: many
CDR3aa: CASSKRGGHRELFF; CDR3nt: TGTGCCAGCAGCAAAAGGGGAGGCCACCGGGAGCTGTTTTTT; d_gene: .; v_gene: TRBV21-1; j_gene: TRBJ2-2; abundance: many
CDR3aa: CSVLSGTDTQYF; CDR3nt: TGCAGCGTCCTATCCGGCACAGATACGCAGTATTTT; d_gene: .; v_gene: TRBV29-1; j_gene: TRBJ2-3; abundance: many
CDR3aa: CSARDPGGATEAFF; CDR3nt: TGCAGTGCTAGAGACCCTGGGGGGGCTACTGAAGCTTTCTTT; d_gene: .; v_gene: TRBV20-1; j_gene: TRBJ1-1; abundance: many
CDR3aa: CASSLGGRGGISPLHF; CDR3nt: TGTGCCAGCAGTTTAGGAGGCAGGGGTGGTATTTCACCCCTCCACTTT; d_gene: .; v_gene: TRBV28; j_gene: TRBJ1-6; abundance: many